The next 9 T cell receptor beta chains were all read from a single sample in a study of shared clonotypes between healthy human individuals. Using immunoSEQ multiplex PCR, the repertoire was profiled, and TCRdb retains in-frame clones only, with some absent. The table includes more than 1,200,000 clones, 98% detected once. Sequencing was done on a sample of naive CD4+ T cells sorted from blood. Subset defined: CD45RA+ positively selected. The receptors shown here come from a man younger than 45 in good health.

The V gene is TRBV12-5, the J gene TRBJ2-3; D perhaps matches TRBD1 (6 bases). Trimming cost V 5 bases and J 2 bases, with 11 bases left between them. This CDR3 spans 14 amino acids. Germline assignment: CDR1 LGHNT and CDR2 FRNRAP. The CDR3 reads CASGPGTLTDTQYF. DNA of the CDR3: TGTGCTAGTGGTCCCGGGACACTCACAGATACGCAGTATTTT.

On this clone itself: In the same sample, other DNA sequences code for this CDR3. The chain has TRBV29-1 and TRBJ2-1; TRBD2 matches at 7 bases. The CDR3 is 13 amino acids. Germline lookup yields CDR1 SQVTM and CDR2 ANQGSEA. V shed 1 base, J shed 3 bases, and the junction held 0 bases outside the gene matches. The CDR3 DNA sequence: TGCAGCGTTGAAGCGGGAGGCTACAATGAGCAGTTCTTC. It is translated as CSVEAGGYNEQFF.

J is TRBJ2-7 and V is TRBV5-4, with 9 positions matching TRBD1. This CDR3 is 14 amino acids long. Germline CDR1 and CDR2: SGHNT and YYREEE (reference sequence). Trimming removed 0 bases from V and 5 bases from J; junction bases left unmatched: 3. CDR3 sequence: CASSLVTGGNEQYF. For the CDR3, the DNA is TGTGCCAGCAGCTTGGTGACAGGGGGAAACGAGCAGTACTTC.

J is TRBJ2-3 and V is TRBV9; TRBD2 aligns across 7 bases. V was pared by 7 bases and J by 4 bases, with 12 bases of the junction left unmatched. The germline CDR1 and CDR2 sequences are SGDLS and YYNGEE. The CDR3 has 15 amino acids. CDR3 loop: CASSLRLAASDTQYF. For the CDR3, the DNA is TGTGCCAGCTCGCTTCGGCTAGCGGCCTCAGATACGCAGTATTTT.

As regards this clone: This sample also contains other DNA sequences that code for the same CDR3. The CDR3 sequence is CASSLGGGNQPQHF. CDR3 nucleotides: TGTGCCAGCAGCTTGGGGGGTGGGAATCAGCCCCAGCATTTT. The chain uses TRBV5-4 and TRBJ1-5; D uncertain. The germline V and J ends were trimmed by 0 bases and 4 bases, with 8 bases remaining between them. The germline V gene encodes CDR1 SGHNT and CDR2 YYREEE (reference sequence). This CDR3 contains 14 residues.

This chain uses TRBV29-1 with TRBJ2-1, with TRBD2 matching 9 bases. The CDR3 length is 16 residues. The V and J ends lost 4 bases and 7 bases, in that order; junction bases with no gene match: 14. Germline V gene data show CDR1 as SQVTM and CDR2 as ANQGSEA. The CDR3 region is CSVVSSGLAKFNEQFF. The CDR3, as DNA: TGCAGCGTTGTAAGTTCGGGACTAGCAAAGTTTAATGAGCAGTTCTTC.

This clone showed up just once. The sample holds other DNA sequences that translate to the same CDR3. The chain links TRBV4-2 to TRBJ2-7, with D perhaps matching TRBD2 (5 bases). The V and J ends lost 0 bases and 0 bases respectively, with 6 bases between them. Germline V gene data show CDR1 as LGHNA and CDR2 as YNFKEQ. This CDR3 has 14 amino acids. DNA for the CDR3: TGTGCCAGCAGCCAAGATCGGGGCTCCTACGAGCAGTACTTC. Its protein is CASSQDRGSYEQYF.

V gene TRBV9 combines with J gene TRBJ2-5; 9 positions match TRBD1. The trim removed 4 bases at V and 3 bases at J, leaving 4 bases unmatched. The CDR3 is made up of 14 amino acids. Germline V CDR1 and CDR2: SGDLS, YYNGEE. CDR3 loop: CASSPGTGKETQYF. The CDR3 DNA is TGTGCCAGCAGCCCCGGGACAGGGAAAGAGACCCAGTACTTC.

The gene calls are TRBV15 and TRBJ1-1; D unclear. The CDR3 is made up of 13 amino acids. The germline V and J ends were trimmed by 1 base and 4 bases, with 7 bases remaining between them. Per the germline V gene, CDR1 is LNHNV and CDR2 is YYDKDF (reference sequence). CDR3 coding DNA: TGTGCCACCAGCAGAGGTTTGAGCACTGAAGCTTTCTTT. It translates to CATSRGLSTEAFF. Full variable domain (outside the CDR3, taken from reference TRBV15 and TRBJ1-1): DAMVIQNPRYQVTQFGKPVTLSCSQTLNHNVMYWYQQKSSQAPKLLFHYYDKDFNNEADTPDNFQSRRPNTSFCFLDIRSPGLGDTAMYLCATSRGLSTEAFFGQGTRLTVV.